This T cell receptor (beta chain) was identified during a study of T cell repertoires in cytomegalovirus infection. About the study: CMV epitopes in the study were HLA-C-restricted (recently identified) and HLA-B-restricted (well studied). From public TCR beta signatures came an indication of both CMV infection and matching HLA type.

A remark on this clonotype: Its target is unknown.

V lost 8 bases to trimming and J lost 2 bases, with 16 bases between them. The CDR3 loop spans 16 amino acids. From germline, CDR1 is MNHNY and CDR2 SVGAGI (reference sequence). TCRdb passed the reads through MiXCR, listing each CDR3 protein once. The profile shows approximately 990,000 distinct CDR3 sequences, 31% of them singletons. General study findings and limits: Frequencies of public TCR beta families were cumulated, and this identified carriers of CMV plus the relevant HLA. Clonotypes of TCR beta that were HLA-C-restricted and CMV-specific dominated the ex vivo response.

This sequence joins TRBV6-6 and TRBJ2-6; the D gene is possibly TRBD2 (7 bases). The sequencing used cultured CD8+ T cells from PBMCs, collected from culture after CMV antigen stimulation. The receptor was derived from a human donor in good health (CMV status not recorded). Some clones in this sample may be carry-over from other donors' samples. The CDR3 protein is CASQLGGAPGANVLTF. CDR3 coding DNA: TGTGCCAGCCAACTAGGGGGGGCCCCTGGGGCCAACGTCCTGACTTTC.